The clone carrying this T cell receptor (beta chain) was picked up one time. Its antigen is as yet unknown. The data derive from a study of cytomegalovirus exposure and HLA in healthy donors. Study overall: Earlier sequencing of 150 million to 200 million T cells yielded 120 million or so unique TCR beta sequences. Study findings and constraints: In an earlier analysis, productive rearrangement rates for most beta V segments clustered near 87% or 30%. It was reported in a later analysis that an Asian-associated ancestry cluster showed fewer N-insertions than the approximately 700-donor mean.

CDR1 and CDR2 (germline): SGHNT, YYREEE (reference sequence). The CDR3 is 16 amino acids. With V trimmed by 0 bases and J by 8 bases, 5 bases remained unmatched. The primer mix had 60 Vbeta and 13 Jbeta primers. Assay used: immunoSEQ multiplex PCR; TCRdb lists only in-frame clones, some missing. This sample has fewer than 140,000 clones, with 65% to 75% found just once. The chain carries TRBV5-4 and TRBJ2-2, with TRBD2 matching 12 bases. Sequenced material: PBMCs. This TCR was sampled from a female donor in good health and CMV-seronegative. The CDR3 coding sequence is TGTGCCAGCAGCTTGGCACTAGCGGGAGGCTCTGGGGAGCTGTTTTTT. Translating it yields CASSLALAGGSGELFF.